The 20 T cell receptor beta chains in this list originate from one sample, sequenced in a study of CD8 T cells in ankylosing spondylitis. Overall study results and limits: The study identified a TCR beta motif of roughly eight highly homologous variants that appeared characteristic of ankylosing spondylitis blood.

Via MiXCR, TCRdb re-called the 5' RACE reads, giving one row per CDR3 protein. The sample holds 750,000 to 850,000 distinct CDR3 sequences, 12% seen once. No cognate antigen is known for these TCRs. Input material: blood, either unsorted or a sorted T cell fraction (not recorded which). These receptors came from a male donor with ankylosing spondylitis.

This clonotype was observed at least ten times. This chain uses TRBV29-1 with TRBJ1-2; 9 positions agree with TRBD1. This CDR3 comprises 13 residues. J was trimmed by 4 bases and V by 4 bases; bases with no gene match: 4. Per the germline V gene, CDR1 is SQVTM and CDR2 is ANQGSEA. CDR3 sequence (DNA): TGCAGCGTTGGACAGGGGGATGGCTATGGCTACACCTTC. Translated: CSVGQGDGYGYTF.

This CDR3 reads CSARVAPGLGTYEQYF. DNA for the CDR3: TGCAGTGCTAGAGTCGCACCGGGACTGGGAACCTACGAGCAGTACTTC. The genes are TRBV20-1 and TRBJ2-7; weak D call: TRBD2 (6 bases). The CDR3 has 16 residues. Germline assignment: CDR1 DFQATT and CDR2 SNEGSKA (reference sequence). Trimming shortened V by 1 base and J by 2 bases, and 18 bases separated the two germline ends.

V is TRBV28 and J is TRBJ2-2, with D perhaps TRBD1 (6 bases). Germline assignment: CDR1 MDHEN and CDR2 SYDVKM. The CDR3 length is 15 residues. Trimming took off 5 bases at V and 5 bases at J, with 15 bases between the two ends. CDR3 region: CASSSPGVGTGELFF. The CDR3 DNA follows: TGTGCCAGCAGTAGCCCAGGGGTAGGGACCGGGGAGCTGTTTTTT. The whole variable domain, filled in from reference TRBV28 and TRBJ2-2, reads DVKVTQSSRYLVKRTGEKVFLECVQDMDHENMFWYRQDPGLGLRLIYFSYDVKMKEKGDIPEGYSVSREKKERFSLILESASTNQTSMYLCASSSPGVGTGELFFGEGSRLTVL.

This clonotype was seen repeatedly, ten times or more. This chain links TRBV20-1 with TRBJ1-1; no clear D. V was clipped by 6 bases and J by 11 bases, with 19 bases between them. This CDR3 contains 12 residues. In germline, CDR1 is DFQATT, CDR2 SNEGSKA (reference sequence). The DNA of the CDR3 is TGCAGTGCCCAAACCCGTTACAAATCGGCTTTCTTT. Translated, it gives CSAQTRYKSAFF.

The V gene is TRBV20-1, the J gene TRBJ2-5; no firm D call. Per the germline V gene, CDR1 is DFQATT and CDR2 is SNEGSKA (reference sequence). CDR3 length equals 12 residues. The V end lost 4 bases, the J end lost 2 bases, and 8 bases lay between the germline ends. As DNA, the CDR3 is TGCAGTGCTACCCGTACTCAAGAGACCCAGTACTTC. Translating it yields CSATRTQETQYF.

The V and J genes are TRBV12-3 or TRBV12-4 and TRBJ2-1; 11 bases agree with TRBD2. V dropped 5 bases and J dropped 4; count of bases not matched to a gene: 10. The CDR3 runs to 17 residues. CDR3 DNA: TGTGCCAGCAGTCCCGGGGGACTAGCGGACTTATACAATGAGCAGTTCTTC. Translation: CASSPGGLADLYNEQFF.

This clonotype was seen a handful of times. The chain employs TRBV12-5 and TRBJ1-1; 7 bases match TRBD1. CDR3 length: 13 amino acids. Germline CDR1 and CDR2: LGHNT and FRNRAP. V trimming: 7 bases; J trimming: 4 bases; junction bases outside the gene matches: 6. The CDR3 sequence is CASARQGITEAFF. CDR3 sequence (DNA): TGTGCTAGTGCCCGACAGGGAATCACTGAAGCTTTCTTT.

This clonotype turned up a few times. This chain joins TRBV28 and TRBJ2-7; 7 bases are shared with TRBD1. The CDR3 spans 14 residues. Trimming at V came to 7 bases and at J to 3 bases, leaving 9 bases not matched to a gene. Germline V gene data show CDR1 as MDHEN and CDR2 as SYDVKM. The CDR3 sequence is CASTGTALGYEQYF. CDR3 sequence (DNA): TGTGCCAGCACAGGGACAGCGTTGGGCTACGAGCAGTACTTC.

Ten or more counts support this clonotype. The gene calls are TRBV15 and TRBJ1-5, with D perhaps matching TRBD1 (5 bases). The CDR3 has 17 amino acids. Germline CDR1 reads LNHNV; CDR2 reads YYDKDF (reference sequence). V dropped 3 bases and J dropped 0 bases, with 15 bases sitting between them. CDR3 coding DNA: TGTGCCACCAGCAGGGGGATAGGGGCTTATAGCAATCAGCCCCAGCATTTT. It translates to CATSRGIGAYSNQPQHF. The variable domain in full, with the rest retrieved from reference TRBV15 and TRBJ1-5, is DAMVIQNPRYQVTQFGKPVTLSCSQTLNHNVMYWYQQKSSQAPKLLFHYYDKDFNNEADTPDNFQSRRPNTSFCFLDIRSPGLGDTAMYLCATSRGIGAYSNQPQHFGDGTRLSIL.

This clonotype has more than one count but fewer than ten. This chain's CDR3 is CASSLSQWGEQYF. CDR3 bases: TGTGCCAGCAGCTTGTCCCAATGGGGCGAGCAGTACTTC. The chain joins TRBV11-2 to TRBJ2-7, with D unclear. Germline V gene sequence: CDR1 SGHAT, CDR2 FQNNGV. This CDR3 region has 13 residues. Between the trimmed V and J ends, which lost 3 bases and 6 bases, there was a span of 12 bases. The entire variable domain, with the rest obtained from reference TRBV11-2 and TRBJ2-7, is as follows: EAGVAQSPRYKIIEKRQSVAFWCNPISGHATLYWYQQILGQGPKLLIQFQNNGVVDDSQLPKDRFSAERLKGVDSTLKIQPAKLEDSAVYLCASSLSQWGEQYFGPGTRLTVT.

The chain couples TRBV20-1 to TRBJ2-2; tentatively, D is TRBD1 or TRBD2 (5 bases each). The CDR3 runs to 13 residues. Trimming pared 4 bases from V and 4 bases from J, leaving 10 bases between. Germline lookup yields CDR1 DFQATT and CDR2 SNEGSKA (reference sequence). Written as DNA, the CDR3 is TGCAGTGCTAAGCATGGGACCACCGGGGAGCTGTTTTTT. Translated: CSAKHGTTGELFF.

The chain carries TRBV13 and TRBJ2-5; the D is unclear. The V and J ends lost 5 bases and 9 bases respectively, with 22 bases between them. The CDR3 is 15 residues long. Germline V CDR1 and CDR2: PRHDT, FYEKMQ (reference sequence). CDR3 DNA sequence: TGTGCCAGCAGCCGTTCGAGACCCGGCGGAAGGGCCCAGTACTTC. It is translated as CASSRSRPGGRAQYF.

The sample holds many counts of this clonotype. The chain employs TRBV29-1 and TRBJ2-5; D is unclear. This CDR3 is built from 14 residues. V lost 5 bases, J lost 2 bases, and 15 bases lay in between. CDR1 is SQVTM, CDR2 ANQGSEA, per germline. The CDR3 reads CSVRQVLYQETQYF. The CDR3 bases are TGCAGCGTTCGGCAGGTTTTGTATCAAGAGACCCAGTACTTC.

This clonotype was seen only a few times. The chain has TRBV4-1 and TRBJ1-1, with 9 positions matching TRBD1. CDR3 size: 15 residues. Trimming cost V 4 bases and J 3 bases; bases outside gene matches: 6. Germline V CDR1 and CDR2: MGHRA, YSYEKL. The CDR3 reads CASSLTQGADTEAFF. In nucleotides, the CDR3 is TGCGCCAGCAGCCTGACACAGGGGGCGGACACTGAAGCTTTCTTT.

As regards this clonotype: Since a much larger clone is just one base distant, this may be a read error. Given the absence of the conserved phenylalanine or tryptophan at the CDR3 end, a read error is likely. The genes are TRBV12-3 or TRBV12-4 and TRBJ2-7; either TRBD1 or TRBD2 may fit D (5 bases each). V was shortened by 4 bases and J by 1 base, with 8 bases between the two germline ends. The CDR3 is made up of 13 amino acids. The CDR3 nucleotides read TGTGCCAGCAGTTGGGACCAATCCTACGAGCAGTACCTC. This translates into CASSWDQSYEQYL.

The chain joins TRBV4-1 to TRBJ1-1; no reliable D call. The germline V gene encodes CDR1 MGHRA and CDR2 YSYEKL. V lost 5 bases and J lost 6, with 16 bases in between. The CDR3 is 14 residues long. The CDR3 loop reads CASSSTAVSSEAFF. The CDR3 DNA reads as TGCGCCAGCAGCTCTACGGCAGTGAGCTCTGAAGCTTTCTTT.

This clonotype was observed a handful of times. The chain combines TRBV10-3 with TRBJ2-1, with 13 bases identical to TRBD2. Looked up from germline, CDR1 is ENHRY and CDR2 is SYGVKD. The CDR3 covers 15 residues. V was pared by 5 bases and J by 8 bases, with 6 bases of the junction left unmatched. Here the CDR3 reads CAISSGTSGNDEQFF. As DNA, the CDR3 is TGTGCCATCAGTTCCGGGACTAGCGGGAATGATGAGCAGTTCTTC.

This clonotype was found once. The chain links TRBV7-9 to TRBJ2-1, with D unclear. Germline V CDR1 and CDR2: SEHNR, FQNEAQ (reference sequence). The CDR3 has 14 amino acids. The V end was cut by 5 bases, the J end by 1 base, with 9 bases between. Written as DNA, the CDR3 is TGTGCCAGCAGCCCGAAGCAGTCCTACAATGAGCAGTTCTTC. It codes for CASSPKQSYNEQFF.

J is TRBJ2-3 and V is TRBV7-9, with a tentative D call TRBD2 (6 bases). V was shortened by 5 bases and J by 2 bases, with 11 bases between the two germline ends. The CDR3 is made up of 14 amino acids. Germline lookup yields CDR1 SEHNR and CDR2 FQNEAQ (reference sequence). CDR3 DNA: TGTGCCAGCAGCGTTGGGACTCACACAGATACGCAGTATTTT. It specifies CASSVGTHTDTQYF.

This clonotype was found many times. CDR3 DNA: TGTGCCAGCAGGGGGCTGGCTAATGAAAAACTGTTTTTT. Protein sequence: CASRGLANEKLFF. The chain combines TRBV27 with TRBJ1-4; tentative D call: TRBD1 (5 bases). This CDR3 contains 13 residues. V was trimmed by 6 bases and J by 3 bases, leaving 8 bases between them. Looked up from germline, CDR1 is MNHEY and CDR2 is SMNVEV (reference sequence).